This T cell receptor beta chain was sequenced for a study of T cells after yellow fever vaccination. This CDR3 spans 16 amino acids. The germline CDR1 and CDR2 sequences are SGDLS and YYNGEE. TCRdb itself ran the 5' RACE reads through MiXCR, one entry per CDR3 protein. The sample contains 620,000 or so distinct CDR3 sequences, 9% to 15% of which appear only once. Turning to this clonotype: The junction does not match germline at one end; this may be a read error.

This clonotype was obtained from a man aged 25 to 40 who received the YFV17D yellow fever vaccine. The sample was PBMCs, taken on the day of the yellow fever booster vaccination. The chain joins TRBV9 to TRBJ2-2, with TRBD2 identical over 11 bases. CDR3 residues: CASSGRLAGNTEELFF. In nucleotides, the CDR3 is TGTGCCAGCAGCGGTCGACTAGCGGGAAATACCGAGGAGCTGTTTTTT.